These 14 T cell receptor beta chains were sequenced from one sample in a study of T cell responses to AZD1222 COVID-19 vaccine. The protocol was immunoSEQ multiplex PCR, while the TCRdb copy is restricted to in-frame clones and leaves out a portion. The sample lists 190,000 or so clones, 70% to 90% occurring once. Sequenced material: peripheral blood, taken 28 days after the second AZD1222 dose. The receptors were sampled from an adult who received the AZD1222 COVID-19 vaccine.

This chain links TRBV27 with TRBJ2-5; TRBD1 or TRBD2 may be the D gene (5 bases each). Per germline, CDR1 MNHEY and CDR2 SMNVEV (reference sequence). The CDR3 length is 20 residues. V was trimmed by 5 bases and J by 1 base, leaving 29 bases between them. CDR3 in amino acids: CASSIRYRRNTADSQETQYF. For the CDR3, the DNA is TGTGCCAGCAGTATTCGTTATCGGAGGAATACTGCTGACAGCCAAGAGACCCAGTACTTC.

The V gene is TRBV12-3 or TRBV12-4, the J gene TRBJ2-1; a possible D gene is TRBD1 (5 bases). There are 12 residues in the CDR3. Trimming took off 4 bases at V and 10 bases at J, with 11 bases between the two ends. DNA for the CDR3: TGTGCCAGCAGTTCAGACTCAGGGGAGCAGTTCTTC. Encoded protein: CASSSDSGEQFF.

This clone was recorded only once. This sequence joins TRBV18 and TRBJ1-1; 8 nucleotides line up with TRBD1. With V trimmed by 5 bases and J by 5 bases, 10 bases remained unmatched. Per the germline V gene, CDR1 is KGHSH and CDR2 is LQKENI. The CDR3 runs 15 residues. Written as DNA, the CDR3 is TGTGCCAGCTCATCCCGGACAGGGTGGCGAACTGAAGCTTTCTTT. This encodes CASSSRTGWRTEAFF.

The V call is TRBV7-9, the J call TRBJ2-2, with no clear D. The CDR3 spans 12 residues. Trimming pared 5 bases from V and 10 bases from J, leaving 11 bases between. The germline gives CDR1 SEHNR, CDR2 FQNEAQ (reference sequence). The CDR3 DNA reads TGTGCCAGCAGCCATCAACCGGTGGAGCTGTTTTTT. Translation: CASSHQPVELFF. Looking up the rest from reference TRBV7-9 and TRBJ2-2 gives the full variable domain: DTGVSQNPRHKITKRGQNVTFRCDPISEHNRLYWYRQTLGQGPEFLTYFQNEAQLEKSRLLSDRFSAERPKGSFSTLEIQRTEQGDSAMYLCASSHQPVELFFGEGSRLTVL.

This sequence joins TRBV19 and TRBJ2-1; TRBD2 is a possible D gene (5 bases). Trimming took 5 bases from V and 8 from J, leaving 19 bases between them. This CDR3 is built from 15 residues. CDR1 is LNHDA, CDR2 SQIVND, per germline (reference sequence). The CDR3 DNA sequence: TGTGCCAGTAGTCCCCGATGGTCGGGGTTAGATGAGCAGTTCTTC. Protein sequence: CASSPRWSGLDEQFF.

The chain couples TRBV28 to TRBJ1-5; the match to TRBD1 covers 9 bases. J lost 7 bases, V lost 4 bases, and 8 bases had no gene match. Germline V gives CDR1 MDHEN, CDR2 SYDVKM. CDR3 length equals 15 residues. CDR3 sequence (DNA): TGTGCCAGCAGTTCCGGGACAGGGTGGGGACAGCCCCAGCATTTT. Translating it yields CASSSGTGWGQPQHF.

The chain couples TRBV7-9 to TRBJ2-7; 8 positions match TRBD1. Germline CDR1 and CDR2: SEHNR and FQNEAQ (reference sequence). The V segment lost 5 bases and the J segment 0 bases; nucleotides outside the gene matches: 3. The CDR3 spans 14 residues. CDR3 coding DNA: TGTGCCAGCAGCACCGGGACAGGCTCCTACGAGCAGTACTTC. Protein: CASSTGTGSYEQYF.

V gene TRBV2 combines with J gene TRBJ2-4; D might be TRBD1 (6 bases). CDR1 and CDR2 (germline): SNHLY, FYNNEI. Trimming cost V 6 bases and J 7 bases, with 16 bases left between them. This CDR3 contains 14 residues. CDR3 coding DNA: TGTGCCAGCAGGGGGGACACCCGAGGGAACATTCAGTACTTC. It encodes CASRGDTRGNIQYF.

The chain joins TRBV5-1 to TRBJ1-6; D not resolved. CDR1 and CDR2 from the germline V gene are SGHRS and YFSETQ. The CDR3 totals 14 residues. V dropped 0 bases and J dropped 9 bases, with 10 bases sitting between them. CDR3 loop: CASSLAPGGSPLHF. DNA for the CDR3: TGCGCCAGCAGCTTGGCCCCAGGTGGTTCACCCCTCCACTTT.

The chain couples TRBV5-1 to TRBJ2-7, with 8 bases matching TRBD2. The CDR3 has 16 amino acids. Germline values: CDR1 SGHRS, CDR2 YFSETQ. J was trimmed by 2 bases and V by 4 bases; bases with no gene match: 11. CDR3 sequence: CASSREGPPGPYEQYF. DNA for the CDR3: TGCGCCAGCAGCCGGGAGGGGCCGCCGGGGCCCTACGAGCAGTACTTC.

The CDR3 DNA is TGTGCCAGTACCAGAGGGACGGACAATGAAAAACTGTTTTTT. Translated: CASTRGTDNEKLFF. J is TRBJ1-4 and V is TRBV18; tentative D call: TRBD1 (5 bases). The CDR3 consists of 14 residues. Germline lookup yields CDR1 KGHSH and CDR2 LQKENI. The V end was cut by 9 bases, the J end by 5 bases, with 16 bases between.

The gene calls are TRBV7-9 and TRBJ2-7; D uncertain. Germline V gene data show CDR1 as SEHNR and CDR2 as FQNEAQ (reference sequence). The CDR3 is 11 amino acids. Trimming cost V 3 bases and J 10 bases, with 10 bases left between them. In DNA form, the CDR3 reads TGTGCCAGCAGCTTGGGTGGGTACCAGTACTTC. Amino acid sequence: CASSLGGYQYF.

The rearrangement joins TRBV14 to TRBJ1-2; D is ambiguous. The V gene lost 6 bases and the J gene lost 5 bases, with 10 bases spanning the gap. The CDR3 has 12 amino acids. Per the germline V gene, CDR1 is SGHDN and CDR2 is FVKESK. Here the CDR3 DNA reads TGTGCCAGCAGTTTTGACATGTATGGCTACACCTTC. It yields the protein CASSFDMYGYTF. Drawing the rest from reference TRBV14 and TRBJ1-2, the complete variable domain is EAGVTQFPSHSVIEKGQTVTLRCDPISGHDNLYWYRRVMGKEIKFLLHFVKESKQDESGMPNNRFLAERTGGTYSTLKVQPAELEDSGVYFCASSFDMYGYTFGSGTRLTVV.

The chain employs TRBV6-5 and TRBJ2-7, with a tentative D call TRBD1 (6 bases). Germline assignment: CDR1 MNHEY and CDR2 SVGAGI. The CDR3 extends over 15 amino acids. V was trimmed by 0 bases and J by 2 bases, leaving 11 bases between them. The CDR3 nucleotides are TGTGCCAGCAGTTACTCGTCCAGGGGACCCTACGAGCAGTACTTC. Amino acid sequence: CASSYSSRGPYEQYF.